The T cell receptor beta chain described here comes from a study of identical twins. The study, taken as a whole, reports: The study drew conclusions from cross-sectional statistical analysis, not from following the same donors.

There are 16 residues in the CDR3. Germline CDR1 and CDR2: MNHEY and SMNVEV (reference sequence). Trimming cost V 0 bases and J 1 base, with 11 bases left between them. TCRdb itself ran the 5' RACE reads through MiXCR, one entry per CDR3 protein. The table lists 200,000 to 250,000 distinct CDR3 sequences, 7.5% of them singletons. Notes on this clonotype: No antigen is known for it.

Another study also made use of these data, one on yellow fever vaccine responses in identical twins.

The TCR originated in a young woman in good health. V is TRBV27 and J is TRBJ2-3; D unresolved. The material sequenced was memory (CD45RO+) T cells sorted from blood. CDR3 DNA sequence: TGTGCCAGCAGTTTATCTGGGCAAAGCCGCACAGATACGCAGTATTTT. Amino acids: CASSLSGQSRTDTQYF.